This T cell receptor (beta chain) originates from a study of early T cells in non-severe SARS-CoV-2 infection. The wider study: The sequenced material was bulk RNA from unsorted whole blood, and its chains were unpaired.

The CDR3 has 16 residues. CDR1 is SGHRS and CDR2 is YFSETQ in the germline V gene. The V segment lost 0 bases and the J segment 4 bases; nucleotides outside the gene matches: 4. Researchers tagged individual cDNA molecules with unique molecular identifiers. TCRdb fed the 5' RACE reads into MiXCR, producing one record per CDR3 protein. In the table there are about 66,000 distinct CDR3 sequences, roughly a fifth of which are singletons. Study outcomes and limitations: The matching step, a VDJdb search, favored anti-spike CD8 responses and missed private and CD4 specificities.

This clonotype was recorded at least ten times. Antigen unknown. The chain is built from TRBV5-1 and TRBJ2-6; 7 bases align to TRBD1. The sample consisted of whole blood, taken at baseline. The origin of this receptor is an adult who was a healthcare worker with PCR-confirmed SARS-CoV-2 infection or an uninfected control (not recorded which). This CDR3 reads CASSLATGRGANVLTF. The CDR3 coding sequence is TGCGCCAGCAGCTTGGCGACAGGGAGAGGGGCCAACGTCCTGACTTTC.